The 10 T cell receptor beta chains given below trace back to one sample, sequenced in a study of blood T cell repertoires in COVID-19. Measured with immunoSEQ multiplex PCR; TCRdb has only the in-frame clones, and not every one. Found here are 100,000 to 150,000 clones, roughly 80% of them singletons; the top ten hold roughly 25%. The specimen was peripheral blood. The origin of the receptors is a human donor in a cohort sampled during active COVID-19.

This clone has just a few counts. The gene calls are TRBV7-9 and TRBJ1-2; 10 bases match TRBD1. The CDR3 has 14 residues. V was pared by 5 bases and J by 8 bases, with 8 bases of the junction left unmatched. CDR1 and CDR2 (germline): SEHNR, FQNEAQ (reference sequence). DNA of the CDR3: TGTGCCAGCAGCCCCAAGACAGGGGGCCGGGGCTACACCTTC. Translation: CASSPKTGGRGYTF.

The gene calls are TRBV30 and TRBJ1-1; D ambiguous. Germline CDR1 GTSNPN, CDR2 SVGIG (reference sequence). The CDR3 is made up of 14 amino acids. The V end lost 2 bases, the J end lost 5 bases, and 15 bases lay between the germline ends. CDR3 residues: CAWSRLSVRTEAFF. In DNA, the CDR3 is TGTGCCTGGAGTAGGCTATCCGTGAGGACTGAAGCTTTCTTT.

The CDR3 sequence is CASTSGDRQETQYF. CDR3 sequence (DNA): TGTGCCAGCACCTCTGGCGACAGGCAAGAGACCCAGTACTTC. The J gene is TRBJ2-5, the V gene TRBV27; TRBD1 is a possible D gene (6 bases). CDR3 length equals 14 residues. Trimming removed 7 bases from V and 2 bases from J, with 14 bases in between. In germline, CDR1 is MNHEY, CDR2 SMNVEV (reference sequence).

The chain is built from TRBV5-4 and TRBJ2-5; 7 bases fit TRBD2. J was trimmed by 5 bases and V by 0 bases; bases with no gene match: 10. Germline V gene sequence: CDR1 SGHNT, CDR2 YYREEE (reference sequence). This CDR3 has 16 amino acids. CDR3 bases: TGTGCCAGCAGCTTGGGGGGCGGGAGCTTTAGGGAGACCCAGTACTTC. Its protein is CASSLGGGSFRETQYF.

The chain is built from TRBV5-5 and TRBJ2-4; no clear D gene. V was cut by 1 base and J by 6 bases, with 8 bases left in between. CDR3 length equals 13 residues. Germline lookup yields CDR1 SGHKS and CDR2 YYEKEE (reference sequence). CDR3 sequence (DNA): TGTGCCAGCAGCTTGCAACAGTTAAACATTCAGTACTTC. Its protein product is CASSLQQLNIQYF.

The V gene is TRBV7-2, the J gene TRBJ1-5; tentative D call: TRBD1 (6 bases). Germline CDR1 reads SGHTA; CDR2 reads FQGNSA. V shed 1 base and J shed 6 bases, with 13 bases lying between them. The CDR3 has 15 amino acids. CDR3 amino acids: CASSLEGGESQPQHF. The CDR3 DNA follows: TGTGCCAGCAGCTTAGAAGGGGGGGAAAGTCAGCCCCAGCATTTT.

The rearrangement links TRBV5-1 to TRBJ2-7, with 12 bases matching TRBD2. Germline assignment: CDR1 SGHRS and CDR2 YFSETQ. The V segment lost 4 bases and the J segment 3 bases; nucleotides outside the gene matches: 8. The length of the CDR3 is 16 residues. Here the CDR3 reads CASSGGGLAGLYEQYF. For the CDR3, the DNA is TGCGCCAGCAGCGGGGGGGGACTAGCGGGCCTCTACGAGCAGTACTTC.

V and J are TRBV6-6 and TRBJ2-3, with TRBD2 matching over 11 bases. The CDR3 length is 16 residues. V dropped 1 base and J dropped 3; count of bases not matched to a gene: 3. Germline CDR1 is MNHNY and CDR2 is SVGAGI (reference sequence). The CDR3 loop reads CASSYLAGGGTDTQYF. The CDR3 region has the DNA TGTGCCAGCAGTTACTTAGCGGGAGGGGGAACAGATACGCAGTATTTT.

J is TRBJ2-6 and V is TRBV19; possible D gene TRBD2, 5 bases. With 3 bases removed from V and 2 bases from J, the gap between germline ends came to 11 bases. This CDR3 region has 16 residues. Germline V gene lookup returns CDR1 LNHDA and CDR2 SQIVND (reference sequence). The CDR3 sequence: CASSILLRAGANVLTF. Written as DNA, the CDR3 is TGTGCCAGTAGTATCCTCCTGAGGGCTGGGGCCAACGTCCTGACTTTC. The whole variable domain, filled in from reference TRBV19 and TRBJ2-6, reads DGGITQSPKYLFRKEGQNVTLSCEQNLNHDAMYWYRQDPGQGLRLIYYSQIVNDFQKGDIAEGYSVSREKKESFPLTVTSAQKNPTAFYLCASSILLRAGANVLTFGAGSRLTVL.

CDR3 coding DNA: TGTGCCATCAGTCCAGGGTCAGGGGGGACCCAGTACTTC. As protein: CAISPGSGGTQYF. This rearrangement joins TRBV10-3 to TRBJ2-5, with 7 bases matching TRBD1. Per germline, CDR1 ENHRY and CDR2 SYGVKD. The CDR3 is 13 amino acids. V trimming: 5 bases; J trimming: 7 bases; junction bases outside the gene matches: 7.